Below, 18 T cell receptor beta chains from the same sample are listed, as sequenced in a study of cytomegalovirus exposure and HLA in healthy donors (dated by TCRdb to 2017 to 2019). Library preparation was by the immunoSEQ multiplex PCR assay. The multiplex PCR relied on a mix of 60 forward primers for TCR Vbeta segments and 13 reverse primers for TCR Jbeta segments. Here the immuneACCESS table is served through TCRdb, limited to in-frame sequences with V and J called. Missing clones are a known gap in these copies; in checked studies unresolved V genes cover under half, and the rest lacks a known reason. In all, the sample holds 140,000 or so clones, and 70% to 90% of those were seen once. Around 0.51% of the sample comes from the top ten. The source material was PBMCs. These receptors all stem from a middle-aged woman in good health and CMV-seronegative.

The chain combines TRBV5-1 with TRBJ2-3; D unresolved. Trimming stripped 0 bases from V and 5 bases from J, with 10 bases between. There are 14 residues in the CDR3. Germline CDR1 SGHRS, CDR2 YFSETQ. CDR3 bases: TGCGCCAGCAGCTTGGAGCAGGTCCGAGATACGCAGTATTTT. Protein: CASSLEQVRDTQYF.

This rearrangement joins TRBV19 to TRBJ2-1; 8 bases align to TRBD1. V lost 4 bases to trimming and J lost 6 bases; unmatched junction nucleotides: 17. Germline lookup yields CDR1 LNHDA and CDR2 SQIVND (reference sequence). The CDR3 sequence is 18 residues long. CDR3 sequence (DNA): TGTGCCAGTAGTACATCCTCTGGACAGGGAGGAAGGATCAATGAGCAGTTCTTC. This sequence encodes CASSTSSGQGGRINEQFF.

The sample holds one count of this clone. The CDR3 coding sequence is TGTGCCAGCAGCCAAGTAGCGGGCGATACCTACGAGCAGTACTTC. This codes for CASSQVAGDTYEQYF. The V and J genes are TRBV4-2 and TRBJ2-7; TRBD2 aligns across 7 bases. The CDR3 length is 15 residues. Germline CDR1 is LGHNA and CDR2 is YNFKEQ. Losses at the gene ends were 1 base for V and 2 bases for J; bases not matched to a gene: 5.

This chain joins TRBV9 and TRBJ1-5; tentatively, D is TRBD1 (5 bases). Germline V gene data show CDR1 as SGDLS and CDR2 as YYNGEE. V was trimmed by 3 bases and J by 5 bases, leaving 12 bases between them. This CDR3 comprises 14 residues. CDR3 sequence: CASSASGGYQPQHF. In nucleotides, the CDR3 is TGTGCCAGCAGCGCGAGTGGGGGGTATCAGCCCCAGCATTTT.

This rearrangement joins TRBV28 to TRBJ2-1; D call uncertain. Germline assignment: CDR1 MDHEN and CDR2 SYDVKM. Trimming removed 6 bases at V and 9 bases at J, with 21 bases between. This CDR3 comprises 15 residues. CDR3 bases: TGTGCCAGCAGCCCCTCCTCGACACCCCCCGGTGAGCAGTTCTTC. Amino acids: CASSPSSTPPGEQFF.

The chain carries TRBV4-1 and TRBJ1-2, with D tentatively TRBD1 (6 bases). V was clipped by 2 bases and J by 8 bases, with 21 bases between them. The CDR3 has 16 residues. Germline V CDR1 and CDR2: MGHRA, YSYEKL. The CDR3 loop reads CASSQLSGDISEGYTF. The CDR3 DNA sequence: TGCGCCAGCAGCCAACTCTCCGGGGACATCTCTGAAGGCTACACCTTC.

J is TRBJ2-3 and V is TRBV28; 8 bases agree with TRBD1. The CDR3 contains 15 residues. CDR1 and CDR2 from the germline V gene are MDHEN and SYDVKM. J was trimmed by 1 base and V by 6 bases; bases with no gene match: 6. In DNA, the CDR3 is TGTGCCAGCAGGCAGGGGGCGAGTGGCACAGATACGCAGTATTTT. Translation gives CASRQGASGTDTQYF. Looking up the rest from reference TRBV28 and TRBJ2-3 gives the full variable domain: DVKVTQSSRYLVKRTGEKVFLECVQDMDHENMFWYRQDPGLGLRLIYFSYDVKMKEKGDIPEGYSVSREKKERFSLILESASTNQTSMYLCASRQGASGTDTQYFGPGTRLTVL.

This rearrangement joins TRBV6-4 to TRBJ2-1; 7 bases are a match to TRBD2. The CDR3 runs 14 residues. The V and J ends lost 0 bases and 7 bases, in that order; junction bases with no gene match: 3. Looked up from germline, CDR1 is MRHNA and CDR2 is SNTAGT. The CDR3 DNA sequence: TGTGCCAGCAGTGACTCGGGAGGGCTGAATGAGCAGTTCTTC. It codes for CASSDSGGLNEQFF.

This chain joins TRBV21-1 and TRBJ1-5; TRBD1, the table's D call, was not compared with the DNA. TRBV21-1 is a known pseudogene. This CDR3 has 16 residues. This CDR3 reads CASTQRVTESNQPQHF. The CDR3 DNA follows: TGTGCCAGCACCCAAAGGGTGACAGAGAGCAATCAGCCCCAGCATTTT.

This clone was observed once. The chain employs TRBV28 and TRBJ2-5; TRBD2 matches 7 bases. This CDR3 region has 15 residues. The V segment lost 3 bases and the J segment 2 bases; nucleotides outside the gene matches: 6. Germline CDR1 and CDR2: MDHEN and SYDVKM. This CDR3 is CASSFSGQDQETQYF. The CDR3 coding sequence is TGTGCCAGCAGTTTTAGCGGGCAAGATCAAGAGACCCAGTACTTC.

The rearrangement links TRBV7-3 to TRBJ2-3, with 7 bases identical to TRBD2. This CDR3 contains 15 residues. Germline V CDR1 and CDR2: SGHTA, FQGTGA. Unmatched junction bases numbered 4, after V lost 2 bases and J lost 2 bases. This chain's CDR3 is CASSLGLAVTDTQYF. The DNA for the CDR3 is TGTGCCAGCAGCTTAGGCCTAGCGGTCACAGATACGCAGTATTTT.

The chain links TRBV27 to TRBJ1-4; 8 bases are shared with TRBD1. Trimming took 4 bases from V and 2 from J; bases not matched to a gene: 3. Germline V gives CDR1 MNHEY, CDR2 SMNVEV (reference sequence). The CDR3 extends over 15 amino acids. In DNA form, the CDR3 reads TGTGCCAGCAGTTCCGACAGGGGTACTAATGAAAAACTGTTTTTT. Its protein product is CASSSDRGTNEKLFF.

V gene TRBV9 combines with J gene TRBJ1-3; D is possibly TRBD1 (6 bases). Germline CDR1 is SGDLS and CDR2 is YYNGEE. The CDR3 sequence is 15 residues long. V lost 3 bases, J lost 0 bases, and 10 bases lay in between. The CDR3 region has the DNA TGTGCCAGCAGCGAACAGGGCTTCTCTGGAAACACCATATATTTT. Residues: CASSEQGFSGNTIYF.

This clone showed up just a few times. The CDR3 is CASSDRIFRAGYTF. The CDR3 DNA reads TGTGCCAGCAGCGACAGGATTTTTCGGGCCGGCTACACCTTC. V and J are TRBV25-1 and TRBJ1-2, with D perhaps TRBD1 (6 bases). The CDR3 consists of 14 residues. The V and J ends lost 6 bases and 8 bases respectively, with 19 bases between them. Per germline, CDR1 MGHDK and CDR2 SYGVNS.

The chain recombines TRBV13 with TRBJ2-7; 9 bases agree with TRBD2. J lost 2 bases, V lost 5 bases, and 7 bases had no gene match. The CDR3 loop spans 15 amino acids. Per the germline V gene, CDR1 is PRHDT and CDR2 is FYEKMQ (reference sequence). In DNA, the CDR3 is TGTGCCAGCAGCCCTAGACTAGCGGATACCTACGAGCAGTACTTC. Translating it yields CASSPRLADTYEQYF.

The rearrangement uses TRBV5-1 and TRBJ2-1, with a possible D match to TRBD2 (5 bases). The CDR3 is 14 residues long. Trimming shortened V by 0 bases and J by 8 bases, and 12 bases separated the two germline ends. Germline V gene data show CDR1 as SGHRS and CDR2 as YFSETQ. The CDR3 DNA is TGCGCCAGCAGCTTGGGTACTAGTAACTATGAGCAGTTCTTC. This codes for CASSLGTSNYEQFF. The full variable domain, its missing parts supplied by reference TRBV5-1 and TRBJ2-1, is KAGVTQTPRYLIKTRGQQVTLSCSPISGHRSVSWYQQTPGQGLQFLFEYFSETQRNKGNFPGRFSGRQFSNSRSEMNVSTLELGDSALYLCASSLGTSNYEQFFGPGTRLTVL.

The V call is TRBV7-2, the J call TRBJ1-1, with D tentatively TRBD1 (6 bases). Germline CDR1 reads SGHTA; CDR2 reads FQGNSA. V gave up 1 base and J gave up 2 bases, with 11 bases separating them. The CDR3 runs 15 residues. The DNA of the CDR3 is TGTGCCAGCAGCTTAGGGGGGGGGCGAAACACTGAAGCTTTCTTT. This encodes CASSLGGGRNTEAFF.

This clone has just one count. Written as DNA, the CDR3 is TGTGCCAGCAGTCCTATAACTCAGGGGACCTATGGCTACACCTTC. This encodes CASSPITQGTYGYTF. The chain combines TRBV6-5 with TRBJ1-2, with a tentative D call TRBD1 (6 bases). This CDR3 comprises 15 residues. V lost 5 bases and J 4 bases, leaving 17 bases between the germline ends. Germline values: CDR1 MNHEY, CDR2 SVGAGI.